Each of the 6 T cell receptor beta chains below was sequenced from the same sample in a study of beta chain features in type 1 diabetes. The study's findings and limits: TCRB CDR3s were moderately but significantly shorter in Type 1 diabetes patients in all four CD4+ subsets.

These receptors have no known antigen. Isolated RNA was reverse transcribed in full, so expressed TCRB transcripts were sequenced. TCRdb's copy holds only in-frame clones and misses some; the assay was immunoSEQ multiplex PCR. This table holds approximately 24,000 clones, under 50% found once. Sequencing was done on a sample of stem cell memory CD4+ T cells from blood. Receptors were obtained from a man under 40 with type 1 diabetes.

V is TRBV27 and J is TRBJ2-2; weak D call: TRBD1 (6 bases). The V gene lost 6 bases and the J gene lost 2 bases, with 10 bases spanning the gap. CDR1 and CDR2 from the germline V gene are MNHEY and SMNVEV (reference sequence). The CDR3 has 14 residues. CDR3 in amino acids: CASSRGQNTGELFF. The CDR3 DNA reads as TGTGCCAGCAGCCGGGGACAAAACACCGGGGAGCTGTTTTTT.

This clone was counted a few times. The V gene is TRBV9, the J gene TRBJ2-2, with 10 bases identical to TRBD2. J gave up 8 bases and V 1 base, and 5 bases lay outside the gene matches. In germline, CDR1 is SGDLS, CDR2 YYNGEE. CDR3 length: 15 amino acids. CDR3 DNA sequence: TGTGCCAGCAGCGTATACCTAGCGGGAGAGGGGGAGCTGTTTTTT. It encodes CASSVYLAGEGELFF.

This clone turned up a few times. The chain recombines TRBV2 with TRBJ2-2, with D perhaps TRBD2 (5 bases). Per germline, CDR1 SNHLY and CDR2 FYNNEI. This CDR3 is built from 13 residues. Deletions cut 2 bases from V and 9 bases from J, with 10 bases between. CDR3 in DNA: TGTGCCAGCAGTGAATTCGGGATCAGGGAGCTGTTTTTT. This translates into CASSEFGIRELFF.

The table lists this clone with a count of one. V usage is TRBV5-1 and J usage is TRBJ2-7; no clear D. The CDR3 sequence is 15 residues long. CDR1 is SGHRS and CDR2 is YFSETQ in the germline V gene. Trimming left V 0 bases short and J 2 bases short, with 12 bases between. CDR3 sequence reads: CASSLEPTATYEQYF. CDR3 nucleotides: TGCGCCAGCAGCTTGGAACCTACAGCTACCTACGAGCAGTACTTC. The full variable domain, completed using reference TRBV5-1 and TRBJ2-7, is KAGVTQTPRYLIKTRGQQVTLSCSPISGHRSVSWYQQTPGQGLQFLFEYFSETQRNKGNFPGRFSGRQFSNSRSEMNVSTLELGDSALYLCASSLEPTATYEQYFGPGTRLTVT.

This clone was counted only a few times. This sequence joins TRBV21-1 and TRBJ2-3; the table assigns TRBD2, which was not confirmed against the DNA. TRBV21-1 is described as a pseudogene. The CDR3 contains 16 residues. DNA of the CDR3: TGTGCCAGCAGCAGGCGGGCGAGCGATTGCACAGATACGCAGTATTTT. Translating gives CASSRRASDCTDTQYF.

The V and J genes are TRBV6-5 and TRBJ1-2; 7 nucleotides line up with TRBD1. The CDR3 is 15 residues long. Germline V gene lookup returns CDR1 MNHEY and CDR2 SVGAGI. The V and J ends lost 2 bases and 5 bases, in that order; junction bases with no gene match: 8. CDR3 loop: CASSYVDRASYGYTF. In nucleotides, the CDR3 is TGTGCCAGCAGTTACGTTGACAGGGCTTCGTATGGCTACACCTTC.